This is a list of T cell receptor beta chains from one sample in a study of OX40 agonist ivuxolimab in advanced cancers. Data came from immunoSEQ multiplex PCR; TCRdb stores just in-frame clones and leaves some out. This table has roughly 91,000 clones, around 90% appearing once. Material: CD4+ or CD8+ T cells sorted from blood, obtained in a trial of the OX40 agonist ivuxolimab. The receptors come from an adult with an advanced solid tumor such as melanoma, head and neck, liver or kidney cancer. CDR3s include the opening cysteine and the closing phenylalanine or tryptophan. The D gene is left open where the match is weak. Clone size, where shown, is once, few, many, or a class for clones that have expanded.

clone size	D gene	V gene	J gene	CDR3 DNA	CDR3 protein
NA	TRBD1	TRBV29-1	TRBJ2-2	TGCAGCGTCCCCACCGGGACAGGCGATACCACCGGGGAGCTGTTTTTT	CSVPTGTGDTTGELFF
NA	TRBD1	TRBV10-1	TRBJ2-2	TGCGCCACGTCCCCACAGGGGCGTGAAGGGGAGCTGTTTTTT	CATSPQGREGELFF
NA	TRBD1	TRBV9	TRBJ1-4	TGTGCCAGCAGCGTGGCAGGGGGCTTGGTTGAAAAACTGTTTTTT	CASSVAGGLVEKLFF
NA	NA	TRBV11-2	TRBJ2-7	TGTGCCAGCAGCTCAGAAGGAAACGAGCAGTACTTC	CASSSEGNEQYF
NA	TRBD2	TRBV10-2	TRBJ2-7	TGCGCCAGCAGTGAACTAGCGGGGGGGCCACACGAGCAGTACTTC	CASSELAGGPHEQYF
once	TRBD1	TRBV10-2	TRBJ2-5	TGCGCCAGCAGTGATTGGGGACAGGGGGGGGAAGAGACCCAGTACTTC	CASSDWGQGGEETQYF
NA	NA	TRBV30	TRBJ1-2	TGTGCCTGGAGGGGGGCAGGGTATGGCTACACCTTC	CAWRGAGYGYTF
NA	NA	TRBV6-6	TRBJ1-3	TGTGCCAGCAGTTACCAGTTTATTGAAAACACCATATATTTT	CASSYQFIENTIYF
NA	NA	TRBV4-1	TRBJ2-1	TGCGCCAGCAGCCAAGGACTAGGCTCCTACAATGAGCAGTTCTTC	CASSQGLGSYNEQFF
NA	NA	TRBV5-8	TRBJ2-3	TGTGCCAGCAGCCTAGCCGGCACAGATACGCAGTATTTT	CASSLAGTDTQYF
NA	TRBD2	TRBV7-2	TRBJ2-7	TGTGCCAGCAGCCGACTAGCGGGTAGCTCCTACGAGCAGTACTTC	CASSRLAGSSYEQYF
once	NA	TRBV2	TRBJ1-2	TGTGCCAGCCGCCGGGGGAGAGACTACACCTTC	CASRRGRDYTF
NA	NA	TRBV9	TRBJ1-3	TGTGCCAGCAGCGTAGTTGGGGGGCCTGGAAACACCATATATTTT	CASSVVGGPGNTIYF
NA	NA	TRBV19	TRBJ1-2	TGTGCCAGTAGTATACAGGGGTCTAACTATGGCTACACCTTC	CASSIQGSNYGYTF
NA	TRBD1	TRBV2	TRBJ1-1	TGTGCCAGCAGTAAGGGACAGGGACACACTGAAGCTTTCTTT	CASSKGQGHTEAFF
NA	NA	TRBV7-2	TRBJ2-7	TGTGCCAGCAGCTTGGGTATAGGGGCCCCATACGAGCAGTACTTC	CASSLGIGAPYEQYF
NA	NA	TRBV28	TRBJ2-7	TGTGCCAGCAGTTTCGGTCCTCGAAGGACGGGAGAGCAGTACTTC	CASSFGPRRTGEQYF
NA	NA	TRBV10-3	TRBJ1-1	TGTGCCATCAGTGAGTCCCGAACTGAAGCTTTCTTT	CAISESRTEAFF
NA	NA	TRBV7-3	TRBJ2-3	TGTGCCAGCAGCTTCGGGGGACCAGTTGGTACAGATACGCAGTATTTT	CASSFGGPVGTDTQYF
NA	NA	TRBV27	TRBJ2-5	TGTGCCAGCAGTTTACGGGGGCCAGGGGAGACCCAGTACTTC	CASSLRGPGETQYF
NA	NA	TRBV18	TRBJ2-4	TGTGCCAGCTCACCTGATGGCGCCAAAAACATTCAGTACTTC	CASSPDGAKNIQYF
NA	NA	TRBV19	TRBJ1-2	TGTGCCAGTAGTATGGAGGGGATGGTCTACACCTTC	CASSMEGMVYTF
NA	TRBD2	TRBV5-6	TRBJ2-7	TGTGCCAGCAGCCGCGTAGCTAGCGGCACCTACGAGCAGTACTTC	CASSRVASGTYEQYF
NA	NA	TRBV11-3	TRBJ2-5	TGTGCCAGCAGCTTAGGTCAGGGGGAGACCCAGTACTTC	CASSLGQGETQYF
NA	NA	TRBV5-4	TRBJ2-5	TGTGCCAGCAGCTTGGTAGGGATTGGGTACCAAGAGACCCAGTACTTC	CASSLVGIGYQETQYF
NA	TRBD2	TRBV4-2	TRBJ2-5	TGTGCCAGCAGCCAGCGATCGAGCGGGGGGGCCTTTCTAGAGACCCAGTACTTC	CASSQRSSGGAFLETQYF
NA	NA	TRBV11-2	TRBJ2-7	TGTGCCAGCAGCTTAGATCAAGTTCGCTACGAGCAGTACTTC	CASSLDQVRYEQYF
NA	TRBD2	TRBV9	TRBJ2-4	TGTGCCAGCAGCCCAGGACTAGCGGGGTGGGGAGGGAACATTCAGTACTTC	CASSPGLAGWGGNIQYF
once	NA	TRBV2	TRBJ2-2	TGTGCCAGCAGTGCTAACTTTAGGGGGACCGGGGAGCTGTTTTTT	CASSANFRGTGELFF
once	TRBD1	TRBV10-3	TRBJ1-2	TGTGCCATCAGTGAACGGGACAGGGATGGCAGTGGCTACACCTTC	CAISERDRDGSGYTF
NA	NA	TRBV30	TRBJ1-2	TGTGCCTGGAGTTCAAGTAGGGCCAAATTATATGGCTACACCTTC	CAWSSSRAKLYGYTF
NA	TRBD1	TRBV27	TRBJ2-1	TGTGCCAGCAGGCCACAGGGGCCCAATGAGCAGTTCTTC	CASRPQGPNEQFF
NA	NA	TRBV2	TRBJ2-2	TGTGCCAGCAGGACGGGGGCGAACACCGGGGAGCTGTTTTTT	CASRTGANTGELFF
NA	TRBD1	TRBV10-3	TRBJ2-2	TGTGCCATCGACAGGGGGGACACCGGGGAGCTGTTTTTT	CAIDRGDTGELFF
NA	TRBD2	TRBV7-8	TRBJ2-7	TGTGCCAGCAGCTGGGACCGTAGCGGGGGGACCACCTACGAGCAGTACTTC	CASSWDRSGGTTYEQYF
NA	TRBD2	TRBV5-4	TRBJ2-5	TGTGCCAGCAGCTTGAGGGGTAGCGGGGGTAAAGAGACCCAGTACTTC	CASSLRGSGGKETQYF
NA	TRBD2	TRBV5-1	TRBJ2-1	TGCGCCAGCACCGGCGGGGGGTCAGTCAATGAGCAGTTCTTC	CASTGGGSVNEQFF
NA	TRBD2	TRBV28	TRBJ2-7	TGTGCCAGCAGGGGGGGGATTATATACGAGCAGTACTTC	CASRGGIIYEQYF
NA	NA	TRBV10-3	TRBJ1-1	TGTGCCACCACCCCCCAGTCACGAAACACTGAAGCTTTCTTT	CATTPQSRNTEAFF
NA	NA	TRBV5-6	TRBJ1-2	TGTGCCAGCAGCTTGGAGGGAGGAGTTTATGGCTACACCTTC	CASSLEGGVYGYTF
NA	NA	TRBV28	TRBJ1-6	TGTGCCAGCAGTGATAACGGCCCGGGCGTTTCACCCCTCCACTTT	CASSDNGPGVSPLHF
few	NA	TRBV9	TRBJ2-7	TGTGCCAGCAGCGAACGGACGGAAGAACCCTACGAGCAGTACTTC	CASSERTEEPYEQYF
NA	NA	TRBV7-2	TRBJ2-5	TGTGCCAGCAGCACGGACCAAGAGACCCAGTACTTC	CASSTDQETQYF
NA	NA	TRBV6-9	TRBJ1-2	TGTGCCAGCAGTCCGGTCTCGGAGGATGGCTACACCTTC	CASSPVSEDGYTF
NA	NA	TRBV10-3	TRBJ2-6	TGTGCCATCAGTGAGGTGAGCTCTGGGGCCAACGTCCTGACTTTC	CAISEVSSGANVLTF
NA	NA	TRBV27	TRBJ2-1	TGTGCCAGCAGCAAGACAGGCTACAATGAGCAGTTCTTC	CASSKTGYNEQFF
NA	NA	TRBV5-4	TRBJ1-2	TGTGCCAGCAGCTTGGATGGGGTCTATGGCTACACCTTC	CASSLDGVYGYTF
NA	NA	TRBV4-3	TRBJ2-7	TGCGCCAGCAGCCCAGGGCTCCACTCCTACGAGCAGTACTTC	CASSPGLHSYEQYF
NA	TRBD2	TRBV11-2	TRBJ2-3	TGTGCCAGCAGCTCAAGCGGGGAGCGCACAGATACGCAGTATTTT	CASSSSGERTDTQYF
NA	NA	TRBV11-2	TRBJ1-5	TGTGCCAGCAGCTTAACCCCGCAGGGTGGTCAGCCCCAGCATTTT	CASSLTPQGGQPQHF
many	NA	TRBV30	TRBJ1-2	TGTGCCTGGATTGGGAAGGGGTCTAACTATGGCTACACCTTC	CAWIGKGSNYGYTF
NA	NA	TRBV7-7	TRBJ1-5	TGTGCTAGCAGCGCAGGACAGAATCAGCCCCAGCATTTT	CASSAGQNQPQHF
NA	TRBD1	TRBV11-2	TRBJ1-1	TGTGCCAGCAGCCCCCAGGGGGCCACTGAAGCTTTCTTT	CASSPQGATEAFF
NA	NA	TRBV2	TRBJ1-4	TGTGCCAGCAGGCAGGGGCCTAATGAAAAACTGTTTTTT	CASRQGPNEKLFF
NA	TRBD2	TRBV10-1	TRBJ2-3	TGCGCCAGCAGTGAGATAGCGGGGATGGGGACAGATACGCAGTATTTT	CASSEIAGMGTDTQYF